Each of the 13 T cell receptor beta chains below was sequenced from the same sample in a study of T-cell reconstitution after alpha-beta-depleted transplantation in children. A TCRbeta library incorporating unique molecular identifiers was prepared. TCRdb fed the PCR reads into MiXCR, producing one record per CDR3 protein. The repertoire holds a few hundred thousand distinct CDR3 sequences, with under 13% as singletons. The sequencing used PBMCs from the stem cell graft donor, collected from the stem cell graft. The receptors were gathered from a human donor who donated a stem cell graft to a child with acute lymphoblastic leukemia.

This chain joins TRBV4-3 and TRBJ1-4; D gene uncertain. The V end was cut by 0 bases, the J end by 11 bases, with 13 bases between. Germline lookup yields CDR1 LGHNA and CDR2 YSLEER. This CDR3 is built from 14 residues. The CDR3 region has the DNA TGCGCCAGCAGCCAAGACTCCGCGGGGTTTAAACTGTTTTTT. Protein product: CASSQDSAGFKLFF.

Only a few counts were recorded for this clonotype. V and J are TRBV7-2 and TRBJ2-1; D is perhaps TRBD2 (6 bases). There are 15 residues in the CDR3. The ends were cut back, 4 bases at V and 6 bases at J, with 16 bases in the middle. CDR1 SGHTA and CDR2 FQGNSA come from the germline V gene. The CDR3, as DNA: TGTGCCAGCAGCTCCCCGGGGCGCGGGACCAATGAGCAGTTCTTC. This translates into CASSSPGRGTNEQFF.

Only a few counts were recorded for this clonotype. V gene TRBV7-3 combines with J gene TRBJ2-7; TRBD1 aligns across 7 bases. V lost 4 bases to trimming and J lost 2 bases; unmatched junction nucleotides: 8. CDR1 is SGHTA, CDR2 FQGTGA, per germline. The length of the CDR3 is 15 residues. The CDR3 sequence: CASSSGGWLTYEQYF. The DNA for the CDR3 is TGTGCCAGCAGCTCAGGGGGATGGTTAACCTACGAGCAGTACTTC.

The sample holds a few counts of this clonotype. The chain joins TRBV11-2 to TRBJ2-6; TRBD2 matches 8 bases. CDR3 length: 19 amino acids. The V and J ends lost 3 bases and 0 bases, in that order; junction bases with no gene match: 10. Per germline, CDR1 SGHAT and CDR2 FQNNGV. The CDR3 protein is CASSFLPGGAPSGANVLTF. CDR3 coding DNA: TGTGCCAGCAGCTTCCTCCCGGGGGGGGCTCCCTCTGGGGCCAACGTCCTGACTTTC.

CDR3 in amino acids: CASSTTGRGFTDTQYF. The CDR3 nucleotides are TGTGCCAGCAGTACGACAGGACGCGGGTTCACAGATACGCAGTATTTT. The chain uses TRBV6-2 or TRBV6-3 and TRBJ2-3, with D possibly being TRBD1 (6 bases). CDR1 and CDR2 (germline): MNHEY, SVGEGT. V was clipped by 5 bases and J by 2 bases, with 17 bases between them. This CDR3 is 16 amino acids long.

In this sample, this clonotype turned up a few times. This sequence joins TRBV27 and TRBJ1-1, with 8 bases matching TRBD1. The CDR3 loop spans 14 amino acids. The V segment lost 6 bases and the J segment 8 bases; nucleotides outside the gene matches: 11. The germline V gene has CDR1 MNHEY and CDR2 SMNVEV (reference sequence). CDR3: CASRNQDRAGEAFF. The CDR3 DNA is TGTGCCAGCAGAAACCAGGACAGGGCGGGGGAAGCTTTCTTT.

This clonotype was seen only a few times. V gene TRBV7-9 combines with J gene TRBJ2-1; 8 bases are shared with TRBD2. The J segment lost 9 bases and the V segment lost 5 bases, leaving 6 bases of the junction unmatched. CDR3 length: 13 residues. Germline CDR1 SEHNR, CDR2 FQNEAQ (reference sequence). The chain's CDR3 is CASSRTSLSEQFF. The CDR3 DNA follows: TGTGCCAGCAGCCGGACTAGCCTCAGTGAGCAGTTCTTC.

The chain links TRBV20-1 to TRBJ2-1; the match to TRBD2 covers 9 bases. CDR1 and CDR2 from the germline V gene are DFQATT and SNEGSKA (reference sequence). With V trimmed by 1 base and J by 1 base, 8 bases remained unmatched. This CDR3 spans 17 amino acids. This CDR3 is CSARARLAVFSYNEQFF. As DNA, the CDR3 is TGCAGTGCTAGAGCCCGACTAGCGGTTTTTTCCTACAATGAGCAGTTCTTC.

This chain joins TRBV5-5 and TRBJ2-7; 7 bases line up with TRBD2. V lost 0 bases, J lost 6 bases, and 6 bases stayed unmatched. From germline, CDR1 is SGHKS and CDR2 YYEKEE (reference sequence). This CDR3 has 14 amino acids. CDR3 sequence reads: CASSLAMGGPEQYF. For the CDR3, the DNA is TGTGCCAGCAGCTTGGCGATGGGAGGGCCCGAGCAGTACTTC.

This clonotype was seen ten or more times. The V gene is TRBV10-3, the J gene TRBJ2-5; D ambiguous. CDR1 and CDR2 (germline): ENHRY, SYGVKD. V was pared by 4 bases and J by 0 bases, with 9 bases between. CDR3 length equals 14 residues. The CDR3 nucleotides are TGTGCCATCAGTGGTGGTACCCACCAAGAGACCCAGTACTTC. The encoded protein is CAISGGTHQETQYF.

The V gene is TRBV7-3, the J gene TRBJ2-2; tentative D call: TRBD1 (7 bases). This CDR3 region has 14 residues. Germline V gene data show CDR1 as SGHTA and CDR2 as FQGTGA. The V gene lost 4 bases and the J gene lost 4 bases, with 10 bases spanning the gap. CDR3 sequence reads: CASSSQGGTGELFF. DNA for the CDR3: TGTGCCAGCAGCTCCCAGGGGGGCACCGGGGAGCTGTTTTTT.

This clonotype came up a few times. This chain links TRBV7-2 with TRBJ2-1; 10 positions agree with TRBD2. The CDR3 contains 14 residues. Losses at the gene ends were 9 bases for V and 9 bases for J; bases not matched to a gene: 11. Germline values: CDR1 SGHTA, CDR2 FQGNSA. CDR3 region: CASGASSGRIEQFF. The CDR3 coding sequence is TGTGCCAGTGGGGCCTCTAGCGGGAGAATTGAGCAGTTCTTC.

This chain uses TRBV4-3 with TRBJ1-5; 8 bases are a match to TRBD1. J lost 5 bases, V lost 1 base, and 4 bases had no gene match. The CDR3 consists of 15 residues. Germline lookup yields CDR1 LGHNA and CDR2 YSLEER. CDR3 sequence: CASSQGQGAYQPQHF. Here the CDR3 DNA reads TGCGCCAGCAGCCAAGGCCAGGGGGCCTATCAGCCCCAGCATTTT.